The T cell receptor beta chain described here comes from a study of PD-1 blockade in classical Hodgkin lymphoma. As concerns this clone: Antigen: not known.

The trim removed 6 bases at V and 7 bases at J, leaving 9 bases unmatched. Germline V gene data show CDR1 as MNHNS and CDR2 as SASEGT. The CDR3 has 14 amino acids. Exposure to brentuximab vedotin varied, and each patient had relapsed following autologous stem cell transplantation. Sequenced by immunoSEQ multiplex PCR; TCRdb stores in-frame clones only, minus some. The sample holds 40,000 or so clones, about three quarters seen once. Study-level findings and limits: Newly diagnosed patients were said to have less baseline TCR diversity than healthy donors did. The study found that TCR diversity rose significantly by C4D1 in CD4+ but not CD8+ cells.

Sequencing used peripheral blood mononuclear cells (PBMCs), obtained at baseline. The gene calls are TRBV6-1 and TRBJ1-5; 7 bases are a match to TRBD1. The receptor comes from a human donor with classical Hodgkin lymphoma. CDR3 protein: CASSDTGARQPQHF. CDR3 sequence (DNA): TGTGCCAGCAGCGACACAGGGGCTCGCCAGCCCCAGCATTTT.